One and the same sample provided the 8 T cell receptor beta chains below, sequenced in a study of technical replicates of blood from a handful of donors. Sequencing used immunoSEQ multiplex PCR; TCRdb keeps in-frame clones, though not all of them. The sample carries about 93,000 clones, about 95% recorded once. Sequencing was done on a sample of T cells isolated from PBMCs. These receptors originate from a human donor in good health.

With respect to this clone: The sample carries other DNA sequences with the same CDR3. J is TRBJ2-3 and V is TRBV6-4; 11 nucleotides line up with TRBD2. V lost 6 bases and J lost 2; bases outside the gene matches: 1. The CDR3 consists of 14 residues. Per the germline V gene, CDR1 is MRHNA and CDR2 is SNTAGT. The DNA for the CDR3 is TGTGCCAGCAGACTAGCGGGGGACACAGATACGCAGTATTTT. This codes for CASRLAGDTDTQYF.

The rearrangement uses TRBV4-1 and TRBJ2-7; D is unclear. The V and J ends lost 1 base and 6 bases respectively, with 16 bases between them. This CDR3 spans 15 amino acids. Germline-derived CDR1 and CDR2 are MGHRA and YSYEKL. As DNA, the CDR3 is TGCGCCAGCAGCCAAGGTGTGAGCGCATCCCTCGAGCAGTACTTC. This encodes CASSQGVSASLEQYF.

The chain carries TRBV28 and TRBJ1-2; 9 bases align to TRBD1. CDR3 length: 15 amino acids. With 5 bases clipped from V and 5 bases from J, the junction kept 9 bases outside the gene matches. The germline V gene has CDR1 MDHEN and CDR2 SYDVKM. CDR3 sequence reads: CASSPEGQGWYGYTF. The CDR3 nucleotides are TGTGCCAGCAGTCCCGAGGGACAGGGCTGGTATGGCTACACCTTC.

The chain recombines TRBV10-2 with TRBJ1-2; D unresolved. Germline values: CDR1 WSHSY, CDR2 SAAADI. The CDR3 contains 13 residues. V was trimmed by 0 bases and J by 2 bases, leaving 4 bases between them. In nucleotides, the CDR3 is TGCGCCAGCAGTGAGTCAGAGAACTATGGCTACACCTTC. Translating gives CASSESENYGYTF.

The chain couples TRBV19 to TRBJ1-6; D is uncertain. Germline-derived CDR1 and CDR2 are LNHDA and SQIVND (reference sequence). The CDR3 spans 15 residues. The ends were cut back, 6 bases at V and 8 bases at J, with 17 bases in the middle. DNA of the CDR3: TGTGCCAGTAGCCCCGCGCGGAGCTTACATTCACCCCTCCACTTT. It specifies CASSPARSLHSPLHF.

The rearrangement uses TRBV7-9 and TRBJ1-2; 7 bases line up with TRBD1. V shed 4 bases and J 2 bases; nucleotides not matched to a gene: 13. This CDR3 is 17 amino acids long. Germline lookup yields CDR1 SEHNR and CDR2 FQNEAQ (reference sequence). The CDR3 DNA reads as TGTGCCAGCAGCTCGAACAACAGGGGAATTAACAACTATGGCTACACCTTC. As protein: CASSSNNRGINNYGYTF.

The genes are TRBV27 and TRBJ2-7, with D tentatively TRBD1 (6 bases). Germline V gene sequence: CDR1 MNHEY, CDR2 SMNVEV (reference sequence). Trimming stripped 4 bases from V and 3 bases from J, with 22 bases between. There are 17 residues in the CDR3. CDR3 coding DNA: TGTGCCAGCAGTTCCCAACGGTTCATGGGACACAACTACGAGCAGTACTTC. As protein: CASSSQRFMGHNYEQYF.

This rearrangement joins TRBV6-1 to TRBJ2-5, with 10 bases lining up with TRBD2. Germline CDR1 and CDR2: MNHNS and SASEGT. This CDR3 has 16 residues. The V gene end was trimmed by 0 bases and the J gene end by 4 bases; junction bases not matched to a gene: 5. The CDR3 here is CASSEATRTSGETQYF. Written as DNA, the CDR3 is TGTGCCAGCAGTGAAGCCACGAGGACTAGCGGAGAGACCCAGTACTTC.